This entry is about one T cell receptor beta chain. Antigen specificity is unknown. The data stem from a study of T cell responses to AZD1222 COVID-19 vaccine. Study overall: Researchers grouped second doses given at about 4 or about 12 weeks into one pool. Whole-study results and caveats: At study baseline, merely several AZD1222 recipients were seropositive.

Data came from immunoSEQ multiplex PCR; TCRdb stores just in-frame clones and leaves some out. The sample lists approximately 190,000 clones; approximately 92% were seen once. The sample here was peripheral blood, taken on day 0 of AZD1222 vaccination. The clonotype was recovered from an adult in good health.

CDR3 loop: CSGGGGAIYEQYF. The CDR3 region has the DNA TGCAGCGGTGGCGGGGGCGCGATCTACGAGCAGTACTTC. The chain combines TRBV29-1 with TRBJ2-7, with a possible D match to TRBD2 (7 bases). The V and J ends lost 7 bases and 3 bases respectively, with 16 bases between them. CDR3 length: 13 residues. The germline CDR1 and CDR2 sequences are SQVTM and ANQGSEA.